A selection of T cell receptor beta chains follows, all from one sample in a study of T cells after yellow fever vaccination. One entry per CDR3 protein results from TCRdb running MiXCR on the 5' RACE reads. This table holds approximately 550,000 distinct CDR3 sequences, approximately 21% found once. Sequenced here: PBMCs, sampled 15 days after the yellow fever booster vaccination. Source of these receptors: a young man who received the YFV17D yellow fever vaccine. CDR3s include the opening cysteine and the closing phenylalanine or tryptophan. A D gene is named only where the DNA matches it firmly. Not every row has a clone size; where given, it reads once, few, many or a size class.

.	.	TRBV12-3/TRBV12-4	14	TRBJ2-1	TGTGCCAGCAGTAGGTTGGGAGGATACAATGAGCAGTTCTTC	CASSRLGGYNEQFF
.	.	TRBV4-3	14	TRBJ1-6	TGCGCCAGCAGCCAAAAACTAAATAATTCACCCCTCCACTTT	CASSQKLNNSPLHF
.	.	TRBV12-3/TRBV12-4	14	TRBJ1-1	TGTGCCAGCAGTTTAGGAGATATCGGCGCTGAAGCTTTCTTT	CASSLGDIGAEAFF
many	TRBD2	TRBV5-1	15	TRBJ2-1	TGCGCCAGCAGCTTGGAACTAGCGGGAGGCAATGAGCAGTTCTTC	CASSLELAGGNEQFF
.	.	TRBV7-9	15	TRBJ2-2	TGTGCCAGCGATTGGGGGACAACGAACACCGGGGAGCTGTTTTTT	CASDWGTTNTGELFF
few	TRBD2	TRBV20-1	17	TRBJ2-5	TGCAGTGCTGGCGGGACTAGCGGGGACTTGTACCAAGAGACCCAGTACTTC	CSAGGTSGDLYQETQYF
once	TRBD1	TRBV7-2	14	TRBJ1-4	TGTGCCAGCAGCTCACAGGGGTTTAATGAAAAACTGTTTTTT	CASSSQGFNEKLFF
few	.	TRBV21-1	13	TRBJ2-7	TGTGCCAGCAATATGAACCTCTCCTACGAGCAGTACTTC	CASNMNLSYEQYF
.	TRBD2	TRBV5-1	14	TRBJ2-3	TGCGCCAGCAGCTTGGTTAGCGGGCCAGATACGCAGTATTTT	CASSLVSGPDTQYF
few	.	TRBV7-2	15	TRBJ2-6	TGTGCCAGCAGCTTACGGGTACGAGGGGCCAACGTCCTGACTTTC	CASSLRVRGANVLTF
many	.	TRBV29-1	15	TRBJ2-7	TGCAGCGTCCCTGGTGGCGGCCCTACCTACTACGAGCAGTACTTC	CSVPGGGPTYYEQYF
.	TRBD1	TRBV20-1	15	TRBJ1-6	TGCAGTGCTTTATCTGAGGGACAGAGGAATTCACCCCTCCACTTT	CSALSEGQRNSPLHF
few	.	TRBV7-2	15	TRBJ2-5	TGTGCCAGCAGCTTAGTCAGGGGCTTCCAAGAGACCCAGTACTTC	CASSLVRGFQETQYF
.	.	TRBV18	14	TRBJ2-2	TGTGCCAGCTCACCCCCGGCAGGGCCCGGGGAGCTGTTTTTT	CASSPPAGPGELFF
.	.	TRBV20-1	17	TRBJ2-3	TGCAGTGCTAGAGCCCAGAGCCTCTGGAGGAACACAGATACGCAGTATTTT	CSARAQSLWRNTDTQYF
few	.	TRBV18	15	TRBJ2-7	TGTGCCAGCTCACCGAAACAGGGAAGGGGCTACGAGCAGTACTTC	CASSPKQGRGYEQYF
.	TRBD1	TRBV19	15	TRBJ2-7	TGTGCCAGTAGTATCCTTCCAGGGGGCTCCTACGAGCAGTACTTC	CASSILPGGSYEQYF
.	.	TRBV7-8	17	TRBJ2-2	TGTGCCAGCAGCTTGCGCGGAGGGGGCGGGCAGCCCGGGGAGCTGTTTTTT	CASSLRGGGGQPGELFF
few	.	TRBV30	17	TRBJ2-6	TGTGCCTGGAGTGTAGCCAGGGTAAGATCTGGGGCCAACGTCCTGACTTTC	CAWSVARVRSGANVLTF
.	.	TRBV12-3/TRBV12-4	14	TRBJ1-1	TGTGCCAGCAGTGTGAGTAGGAGTTCCACTGAAGCTTTCTTT	CASSVSRSSTEAFF
.	TRBD1	TRBV7-9	15	TRBJ2-3	TGTGCCAGCAGCAAGGACAGGGGTGGTACAGATACGCAGTATTTT	CASSKDRGGTDTQYF
few	.	TRBV6-2/TRBV6-3	14	TRBJ1-5	TGTGCCAGCAGTTATCAATTGGAGTATCAGCCCCAGCATTTT	CASSYQLEYQPQHF
few	.	TRBV15	14	TRBJ2-5	TGTGCCACCAGCCGTGGGGGACACCTAGAGACCCAGTACTTC	CATSRGGHLETQYF
few	TRBD2	TRBV20-1	14	TRBJ2-7	TGCAGTGCTAGCGTGAGCGGGAGGGCCTACGAGCAGTACTTC	CSASVSGRAYEQYF
few	.	TRBV20-1	15	TRBJ2-1	TGCAGTGCTAGAGAACGTGGGAGACAAGACAATGAGCAGTTCTTC	CSARERGRQDNEQFF
.	.	TRBV5-1	13	TRBJ2-7	TGCGCCAGCAGCTTGAGTGAGCGTACTGAGCAGTACTTC	CASSLSERTEQYF
.	.	TRBV3-1	16	TRBJ2-7	TGTGCCAGCAGCCAACCCGGGACTGGGAGCTCCTACGAGCAGTACTTC	CASSQPGTGSSYEQYF
few	TRBD2	TRBV20-1	13	TRBJ2-7	TGCAGTGCTCCTGGGACTAGCGGCTACGAGCAGTACTTC	CSAPGTSGYEQYF